One and the same sample provided the 24 T cell receptor beta chains below, sequenced in a study of a mutant IDH1 vaccine in newly diagnosed glioma. These TCRs are of unknown antigen specificity. Stated time point: week 23, last vaccination. Doses comprised 300 ug of mutant IDH1 20-mer peptide each, plus topical imiquimod. Sequenced by immunoSEQ multiplex PCR; TCRdb stores in-frame clones only, minus some. The data show about 29,000 clones, roughly 80% seen once. The input for sequencing was PBMCs, taken from a glioma patient whose treatment included an IDH1 peptide vaccine. The receptor source for this set is a woman aged 18-29 years with glioma.

The chain carries TRBV2 and TRBJ1-1; D is perhaps TRBD1 (5 bases). The CDR3 sequence is 14 residues long. V lost 9 bases and J lost 2, with 16 bases in between. Germline V lookup: CDR1 SNHLY, CDR2 FYNNEI. The CDR3 loop reads CARIRGRTNTEAFF. CDR3 nucleotides: TGTGCCAGGATAAGGGGCAGGACAAACACTGAAGCTTTCTTT.

This clone has only one observation. The V call is TRBV11-2, the J call TRBJ2-5; D uncertain. Germline V gene sequence: CDR1 SGHAT, CDR2 FQNNGV. This CDR3 has 11 amino acids. V gave up 5 bases and J gave up 5 bases, with 6 bases separating them. CDR3 protein: CASSARETQYF. The CDR3 DNA is TGTGCCAGCAGCGCCCGCGAGACCCAGTACTTC. The variable domain in full, with the rest retrieved from reference TRBV11-2 and TRBJ2-5, is EAGVAQSPRYKIIEKRQSVAFWCNPISGHATLYWYQQILGQGPKLLIQFQNNGVVDDSQLPKDRFSAERLKGVDSTLKIQPAKLEDSAVYLCASSARETQYFGPGTRLLVL.

A few counts support this clone. V and J are TRBV6-1 and TRBJ1-1; D remains unclear. CDR1 MNHNS and CDR2 SASEGT come from the germline V gene. The CDR3 runs to 16 residues. V was clipped by 4 bases and J by 0 bases, with 15 bases between them. The CDR3 protein is CASSVGYTTMNTEAFF. The DNA for the CDR3 is TGTGCCAGCAGTGTGGGATATACTACTATGAACACTGAAGCTTTCTTT.

This clone has more than one count but fewer than ten. CDR3 in DNA: TGTGCCAGTACCTCAGCCTCCCGGGGAAACACCATATATTTT. This codes for CASTSASRGNTIYF. The chain recombines TRBV19 with TRBJ1-3; D unresolved. Germline V gives CDR1 LNHDA, CDR2 SQIVND (reference sequence). The V end lost 7 bases, the J end lost 4 bases, and 14 bases lay between the germline ends. The CDR3 consists of 14 residues. The complete variable domain, with remaining parts taken from reference TRBV19 and TRBJ1-3, reads DGGITQSPKYLFRKEGQNVTLSCEQNLNHDAMYWYRQDPGQGLRLIYYSQIVNDFQKGDIAEGYSVSREKKESFPLTVTSAQKNPTAFYLCASTSASRGNTIYFGEGSWLTVV.

The chain joins TRBV25-1 to TRBJ2-6; D is possibly TRBD1 (6 bases). This CDR3 is 14 amino acids long. Germline CDR1 MGHDK, CDR2 SYGVNS. Trimming took 2 bases from V and 8 from J, leaving 10 bases between them. The CDR3 sequence is CASSEDRSTNVLTF. The CDR3 nucleotides read TGTGCCAGCAGTGAAGACAGGAGTACCAACGTCCTGACTTTC.

This clone was counted between two and nine times. The rearrangement uses TRBV5-1 and TRBJ1-1; no clear D gene. Germline V gives CDR1 SGHRS, CDR2 YFSETQ. With 3 bases removed from V and 7 bases from J, the gap between germline ends came to 10 bases. The CDR3 length is 12 residues. CDR3 sequence (DNA): TGCGCCAGCAGCTGGGCCGGCGGTGAAGCTTTCTTT. It translates to CASSWAGGEAFF.

This chain links TRBV27 with TRBJ1-2; no clear D. Trimming pared 0 bases from V and 3 bases from J, leaving 8 bases between. There are 14 residues in the CDR3. CDR1 is MNHEY and CDR2 is SMNVEV in the germline V gene (reference sequence). CDR3 DNA: TGTGCCAGCAGTTTATCGTGGGCGGACTATGGCTACACCTTC. It encodes CASSLSWADYGYTF.

The chain uses TRBV27 and TRBJ2-2, with 8 bases matching TRBD2. V shed 3 bases, J shed 8 bases, and the junction held 17 bases outside the gene matches. Germline V gene sequence: CDR1 MNHEY, CDR2 SMNVEV (reference sequence). The CDR3 has 18 amino acids. The CDR3 sequence: CASSLSTHSAGVWGELFF. CDR3 coding DNA: TGTGCCAGCAGTTTGAGCACCCACTCAGCGGGAGTATGGGGGGAGCTGTTTTTT.

J is TRBJ2-3 and V is TRBV28, with 9 bases lining up with TRBD2. CDR3 length: 17 residues. V lost 6 bases and J lost 6; bases outside the gene matches: 16. Germline lookup yields CDR1 MDHEN and CDR2 SYDVKM. CDR3 in amino acids: CASRPIAGANRLDTQYF. In DNA form, the CDR3 reads TGTGCCAGCAGACCCATAGCGGGAGCCAACCGGTTGGATACGCAGTATTTT. Together with reference TRBV28 and TRBJ2-3, the CDR3 gives the full variable domain: DVKVTQSSRYLVKRTGEKVFLECVQDMDHENMFWYRQDPGLGLRLIYFSYDVKMKEKGDIPEGYSVSREKKERFSLILESASTNQTSMYLCASRPIAGANRLDTQYFGPGTRLTVL.

The chain has TRBV7-2 and TRBJ1-3; D is undetermined. The CDR3 is 14 residues long. Germline V CDR1 and CDR2: SGHTA, FQGNSA. V lost 1 base, J lost 4 bases, and 8 bases lay in between. The CDR3 DNA is TGTGCCAGCAGCTTAGACTGGTGGGGAAACACCATATATTTT. This encodes CASSLDWWGNTIYF. Full variable domain (remainder filled in from reference TRBV7-2 and TRBJ1-3): GAGVSQSPSNKVTEKGKDVELRCDPISGHTALYWYRQSLGQGLEFLIYFQGNSAPDKSGLPSDRFSAERTGGSVSTLTIQRTQQEDSAVYLCASSLDWWGNTIYFGEGSWLTVV.

This chain connects TRBV9 to TRBJ1-5; a possible D gene is TRBD1 (5 bases). Germline V CDR1 and CDR2: SGDLS, YYNGEE. The CDR3 is made up of 15 amino acids. V lost 3 bases and J 0 bases, leaving 10 bases between the germline ends. CDR3 DNA sequence: TGTGCCAGCAGCGGGGGGGGGAATAGCAATCAGCCCCAGCATTTT. The encoded protein is CASSGGGNSNQPQHF.

The J gene is TRBJ2-1, the V gene TRBV4-2; 10 bases match TRBD2. This CDR3 has 19 amino acids. The J segment lost 8 bases and the V segment lost 0 bases, leaving 16 bases of the junction unmatched. Germline V gene lookup returns CDR1 LGHNA and CDR2 YNFKEQ. The CDR3 nucleotides read TGTGCCAGCAGCCAAGAGATCCCTTCGAGCGGGAGGGGAATACATGAGCAGTTCTTC. The encoded protein is CASSQEIPSSGRGIHEQFF.

This sequence joins TRBV29-1 and TRBJ1-1, with a weak D call TRBD1 (6 bases). Germline CDR1 is SQVTM and CDR2 is ANQGSEA. Trimming shortened V by 3 bases and J by 3 bases, and 17 bases separated the two germline ends. The CDR3 runs 15 residues. The CDR3 spells CSVEGRGAGDTEAFF. CDR3 sequence (DNA): TGCAGCGTTGAGGGGAGGGGGGCCGGGGACACTGAAGCTTTCTTT.

This chain connects TRBV7-9 to TRBJ1-1, with 9 bases matching TRBD1. The CDR3 extends over 15 amino acids. Germline lookup yields CDR1 SEHNR and CDR2 FQNEAQ (reference sequence). Trimming removed 5 bases from V and 5 bases from J; junction bases left unmatched: 9. Written as DNA, the CDR3 is TGTGCCAGCAGCCCTAAGGGACAGGGTAGTACTGAAGCTTTCTTT. It specifies CASSPKGQGSTEAFF.

This clone was seen only a few times. V usage is TRBV6-1 and J usage is TRBJ1-2; 7 bases map to TRBD1. Germline trimming cut 6 bases from V and 1 base from J; bases unmatched to any gene: 8. Germline assignment: CDR1 MNHNS and CDR2 SASEGT. This CDR3 comprises 15 residues. CDR3 residues: CASSDGTDYNYGYTF. The CDR3 DNA reads TGTGCCAGCAGCGACGGGACAGACTATAACTATGGCTACACCTTC.

This rearrangement joins TRBV5-1 to TRBJ2-7; 9 bases line up with TRBD2. V shed 7 bases, J shed 3 bases, and the junction held 5 bases outside the gene matches. The germline gives CDR1 SGHRS, CDR2 YFSETQ. The CDR3 totals 13 residues. CDR3 in DNA: TGCGCCAGCCTAGCGGGAAAGGTCTACGAGCAGTACTTC. Amino acid sequence: CASLAGKVYEQYF.

This clone has more than one count but fewer than ten. The V call is TRBV21-1, the J call TRBJ1-1. TRBV21-1 is labeled a pseudogene. CDR3 length: 14 residues. This CDR3 reads CANAGTVMNTEAFF. CDR3 in DNA: TGTGCCAACGCCGGGACGGTCATGAACACTGAAGCTTTCTTT.

The chain uses TRBV7-3 and TRBJ2-3; 14 bases agree with TRBD2. The trim removed 1 base at V and 10 bases at J, leaving 4 bases unmatched. CDR3 length equals 15 residues. From germline, CDR1 is SGHTA and CDR2 FQGTGA. CDR3 in DNA: TGTGCCAGCAGCTTAATGAGGGGACTAGCGGGAGCGCAGTATTTT. As protein: CASSLMRGLAGAQYF.

The chain's CDR3 is CASSTGDRTDTQYF. The DNA of the CDR3 is TGTGCCAGCAGCACCGGGGACCGCACAGATACGCAGTATTTT. V is TRBV7-2 and J is TRBJ2-3, with D perhaps being TRBD1 or TRBD2 (5 bases each). This CDR3 is built from 14 residues. V was pared by 5 bases and J by 1 base, with 10 bases between. The germline V gene has CDR1 SGHTA and CDR2 FQGNSA. Full variable domain (remainder filled in from reference TRBV7-2 and TRBJ2-3): GAGVSQSPSNKVTEKGKDVELRCDPISGHTALYWYRQSLGQGLEFLIYFQGNSAPDKSGLPSDRFSAERTGGSVSTLTIQRTQQEDSAVYLCASSTGDRTDTQYFGPGTRLTVL.

This clone has a handful of counts. The chain employs TRBV18 and TRBJ1-1; TRBD1 is a possible D gene (6 bases). V lost 5 bases to trimming and J lost 1 base, with 8 bases between them. Germline V gene data show CDR1 as KGHSH and CDR2 as LQKENI. This CDR3 region has 13 residues. Here the CDR3 reads CASSSQGNTEAFF. The CDR3 coding sequence is TGTGCCAGCTCATCACAGGGGAACACTGAAGCTTTCTTT.

The count of this clone is one. The chain joins TRBV7-2 to TRBJ2-4; no clear D gene. Trimming pared 2 bases from V and 8 bases from J, leaving 19 bases between. This CDR3 spans 16 amino acids. Germline loops: CDR1 SGHTA, CDR2 FQGNSA. DNA for the CDR3: TGTGCCAGCAGCTTACGGTTCGGCTTTGTTATGGACATTCAGTACTTC. This encodes CASSLRFGFVMDIQYF.

V usage is TRBV4-3 and J usage is TRBJ1-5; D is unclear. The CDR3 is made up of 13 amino acids. Germline V CDR1 and CDR2: LGHNA, YSLEER. With 1 base removed from V and 7 bases from J, the gap between germline ends came to 8 bases. CDR3 region: CASSQGHGQPQHF. The CDR3 DNA sequence: TGCGCCAGCAGCCAAGGACACGGGCAGCCCCAGCATTTT.

The chain links TRBV4-1 to TRBJ2-1, with TRBD1 matching 8 bases. CDR1 is MGHRA and CDR2 is YSYEKL in the germline V gene. There are 16 residues in the CDR3. The J segment lost 1 base and the V segment lost 4 bases, leaving 6 bases of the junction unmatched. The CDR3 is CASSLLGQGSYNEQFF. In DNA form, the CDR3 reads TGCGCCAGCAGCCTCCTAGGACAGGGTTCCTACAATGAGCAGTTCTTC.

The CDR3 DNA sequence: TGCGCCAGCAGCCAAGTCGATATCATCGCCTACAATGAGCAGTTCTTC. Amino acids: CASSQVDIIAYNEQFF. The chain combines TRBV4-1 with TRBJ2-1; D gene unclear. With 1 base removed from V and 2 bases from J, the gap between germline ends came to 12 bases. The CDR3 has 16 amino acids. Per the germline V gene, CDR1 is MGHRA and CDR2 is YSYEKL.